This TCR beta chain was recovered during a study of follicular helper T cells after annual influenza vaccination. Sequenced by immunoSEQ multiplex PCR; TCRdb stores in-frame clones only, minus some. The profile covers under 6,500 clones, with around 85% appearing a single time and more than 1% taken by the ten largest. Trimming stripped 1 base from V and 0 bases from J, with 17 bases between. There are 18 residues in the CDR3. Germline lookup yields CDR1 WSHSY and CDR2 SAAADI. Noted time point: 2015-2016 season, pre-vaccination. The source was CXCR5+ CD38- circulating T follicular helper cells from blood, collected on the day of influenza vaccination. Subset reported: circulating Tfh, non-naive CD4+CXCR5+PD-1+ (ICOS+CD38+ or ICOS-CD38-). The gene calls are TRBV10-2 and TRBJ2-3; maybe TRBD2 (5 bases). This TCR came from an adult who received the influenza vaccine. Here the CDR3 DNA reads TGCGCCAGCAGTGAGTTCCTTTACGCGGGCCTTAGCACAGATACGCAGTATTTT. As protein: CASSEFLYAGLSTDTQYF.